This T cell receptor (beta chain) was sequenced during a study of robustness of blood B and T cell sequencing (dated by TCRdb to between 2018 and 2020). Regarding the complete study: The study was designed to determine how much peripheral blood is required to reliably characterize an individual's TCRbeta and IgG repertoires. As technical replicates, two replicate TCRbeta cDNA libraries were made from one shared RNA pool taken from a single 10 ml draw. In each of the ten to eleven independently drawn blood samples, TCRbeta and IgG repertoires were quantified.

This clonotype is large (0.1 to 1%). It has no known antigen specificity. No much larger clonotype is one base removed from it; base qualities were not supplied. Libraries were constructed by PCR. Sequenced using an Illumina MiSeq. cDNA was synthesized with SMARTScribe reverse transcriptase and a 5' template-switch oligo that added a universal priming site. The template-switch oligo carried a 12-nucleotide random unique molecular identifier (UMI) that tagged each cDNA molecule. Chain-specific reverse primers targeted TCRbeta transcripts during reverse transcription. Residual template-switch adapters were removed by uracil DNA glycosylase treatment, and cDNA was purified using a Qiagen MinElute kit. For the first PCR, about 25 cycles were run with KAPA HiFi HotStart ReadyMix and step-out primers, split across four 50 ul reactions. First-round PCR products were gel-purified before further amplification. Illumina Nextera adapters were attached in a second PCR of around 8 cycles, and the libraries were then purified and pooled. The UMI barcode for each TCRbeta molecule was captured by a 50-nucleotide 5' read. Per the authors' processing: Reads were grouped by UMI into consensus reads using the MIGEC toolkit. PEAR was used to merge forward and reverse consensus reads into final reads. A custom decontamination script removed identical UMI-sequence pairs shared across libraries, treating them as cross-sample contamination. MIGMAP, a wrapper around IgBLAST, was used to carry out V(D)J assignment and CDR3 extraction. TCR clonotypes were defined by identical V gene, J gene and CDR3 amino acid sequence; CDR1 and CDR2 were not sequenced. TCRdb's own reprocessing of the public reads used fastp at Q25 and MiXCR and kept productive beta chains. Rows with one shared CDR3 protein collapse into an entry with the most common genes and DNA. TCRdb, rather than the study authors, made the V and J calls. Counted in this sample were about 870 distinct CDR3 sequences; roughly 80% of them appeared once. The ten biggest clones cover 40% of the sample.

Summary of the overall study and its limitations: Immediate fractionation was required for EDTA tubes, so the use of EDTA tubes in multi-site collections was limited. A full plateau was not reached by TCRbeta rarefaction curves, suggesting under-sequencing or many low-abundance clonotypes. No improvement in the overlap of rare TCRbeta clonotypes was observed when tubes were pooled, implying that much larger blood volumes would be needed for rare TCRbeta clonotypes to be captured. Every single 10 ml sample contained the 1,000 most abundant TCRbeta clonotypes from the pooled draws. Between the technical replicate libraries, 94.8% of the top 10,000 TCRbeta clonotypes in one library were also present in the other library. Evidence of cross-contamination, likely from batch processing, showed up in one pair of TCRbeta libraries, so the UMI-sequence pairs shared by that pair of libraries were removed. Combining 3 or 4 tubes (about 29-40 ml blood) brought coverage of the top 10,000 TCRbeta clonotypes close to saturation.

TCRbeta repertoires were quantified from mRNA rather than genomic DNA, which captures expressed receptors. Without cell sorting, buffy coat leukocytes were collected into Trizol, and RNA was extracted using the Direct-zol RNA MiniPrep Plus kit. To separate plasma, buffy coat and red blood cells, EDTA blood tubes were immediately centrifuged at 4 degrees C. Trimming takes 3 bases off V and 0 bases off J; junction bases not matched to a gene: 11. The germline V gene (reference sequence) gives CDR1 as SGHNT and CDR2 as YYREEE. The CDR3, from cysteine to phenylalanine, totals 18 residues. Of all the DNA, just the CDR3 is kept, 54 bases in frame from base 1.

The specimen was peripheral blood. The TCR comes from a human donor in good health. The chain couples TRBV5-4 to TRBJ2-4; TRBD1 lines up with 8 middle nucleotides. At the DNA level, the sequence is TGTGCCAGCAGCTCGGGGACAGGAGAAAGATTAGCCAAAAACATTCAGTACTTC. It specifies CASSSGTGERLAKNIQYF. The entire variable domain, with the stretches around the CDR3 drawn from the reference TRBV5-4 and TRBJ2-4 proteins, is ETGVTQSPTHLIKTRGQQVTLRCSSQSGHNTVSWYQQALGQGPQFIFQYYREEENGRGNFPPRFSGLQFPNYSSELNVNALELDDSALYLCASSSGTGERLAKNIQYFGAGTRLSVL.